Each of the 2 T cell receptor beta chains below was sequenced from the same sample in a study of cytotoxic CD8 clonotypes in ibrutinib-treated CLL. This table comes from immunoSEQ multiplex PCR, and its TCRdb copy is limited to in-frame clones, with some not included. The table includes tens of thousands of clones, 69% detected once. The sample in question was PBMCs, obtained after 12 months of ibrutinib treatment. These receptors were obtained from a human donor with chronic lymphocytic leukemia.

The J gene is TRBJ2-2, the V gene TRBV19, with D tentatively TRBD2 (5 bases). V dropped 9 bases and J dropped 2 bases, with 10 bases sitting between them. Per the germline V gene, CDR1 is LNHDA and CDR2 is SQIVND (reference sequence). The CDR3 sequence is 13 residues long. CDR3 sequence (DNA): TGTGCCAGCAACCGGGATAACACCGGGGAGCTGTTTTTT. Residues: CASNRDNTGELFF. Together with reference TRBV19 and TRBJ2-2, the CDR3 gives the full variable domain: DGGITQSPKYLFRKEGQNVTLSCEQNLNHDAMYWYRQDPGQGLRLIYYSQIVNDFQKGDIAEGYSVSREKKESFPLTVTSAQKNPTAFYLCASNRDNTGELFFGEGSRLTVL.

The rearrangement links TRBV18 to TRBJ1-5, with TRBD1 as a possible D gene (6 bases). V shed 4 bases and J shed 5 bases, with 27 bases lying between them. The germline gives CDR1 KGHSH, CDR2 LQKENI. The CDR3 is made up of 19 amino acids. DNA for the CDR3: TGTGCCAGCTCACTCGCTTCCCAGGGGAGTTCTATAAACCATCAGCCCCAGCATTTT. Amino acid sequence: CASSLASQGSSINHQPQHF. Full variable domain (outside the CDR3, taken from reference TRBV18 and TRBJ1-5): NAGVMQNPRHLVRRRGQEARLRCSPMKGHSHVYWYRQLPEEGLKFMVYLQKENIIDESGMPKERFSAEFPKEGPSILRIQQVVRGDSAAYFCASSLASQGSSINHQPQHFGDGTRLSIL.